What follows are 22 T cell receptor beta chains derived from one specimen sequenced in a study of blood T cell repertoires in COVID-19. Data came from immunoSEQ multiplex PCR; TCRdb stores just in-frame clones and leaves some out. The table lists about 12,000 clones, roughly 80% of them singletons. The sample comprised peripheral blood. The receptors come from a woman aged 55-70 years with acute or convalescent COVID-19.

The chain recombines TRBV6-6 with TRBJ1-5; 8 positions match TRBD1. The CDR3 is 15 amino acids. J lost 5 bases, V lost 2 bases, and 5 bases had no gene match. The germline V gene has CDR1 MNHNY and CDR2 SVGAGI (reference sequence). The CDR3 here is CASSYTDRAYQPQHF. For the CDR3, the DNA is TGTGCCAGCAGTTACACGGACAGGGCGTATCAGCCCCAGCATTTT.

V is TRBV6-5 and J is TRBJ1-2; 9 bases align to TRBD1. CDR1 and CDR2 (germline): MNHEY, SVGAGI. CDR3 length: 13 amino acids. V was pared by 6 bases and J by 3 bases, with 2 bases of the junction left unmatched. CDR3 protein: CASRTGGYYGYTF. Here the CDR3 DNA reads TGTGCCAGCAGGACAGGGGGTTACTATGGCTACACCTTC.

The rearrangement uses TRBV28 and TRBJ1-1; 7 bases are shared with TRBD1. Trimming took 6 bases from V and 0 from J; bases not matched to a gene: 10. CDR1 is MDHEN, CDR2 SYDVKM, per germline. This CDR3 region has 16 residues. The chain's CDR3 is CASSPGQKRMNTEAFF. The CDR3 nucleotides are TGTGCCAGCAGCCCGGGACAGAAACGCATGAACACTGAAGCTTTCTTT.

This clone turned up a few times. The genes are TRBV6-5 and TRBJ2-2; maybe TRBD1 (6 bases). The CDR3 is 14 amino acids. Trimming stripped 6 bases from V and 5 bases from J, with 13 bases between. Germline values: CDR1 MNHEY, CDR2 SVGAGI. The CDR3 coding sequence is TGTGCCAGCAGATGGGGGCAGGATACCGGGGAGCTGTTTTTT. Residues: CASRWGQDTGELFF.

This clone came up a few times. The chain combines TRBV7-8 with TRBJ1-4, with TRBD1 as a possible D gene (5 bases). CDR1 and CDR2 (germline): SGHVS, FQNEAQ. The CDR3 is 16 residues long. Trimming pared 6 bases from V and 3 bases from J, leaving 17 bases between. CDR3 DNA sequence: TGTGCCAGCAGTGATCGGGGGGGAAGGGCTAATGAAAAACTGTTTTTT. Translated: CASSDRGGRANEKLFF.

V is TRBV7-3 and J is TRBJ2-7, with TRBD1 matching 10 bases. Germline loops: CDR1 SGHTA, CDR2 FQGTGA. The CDR3 has 16 amino acids. V was pared by 6 bases and J by 7 bases, with 15 bases of the junction left unmatched. The CDR3 nucleotides are TGTGCCAGCAGTCGTATCCCGGGACAGGGGATTAGGGAGCAGTACTTC. Amino acid sequence: CASSRIPGQGIREQYF.

The J gene is TRBJ2-3, the V gene TRBV5-4, with 11 bases aligning to TRBD2. Trimming took 3 bases from V and 6 from J; bases not matched to a gene: 3. This CDR3 contains 14 residues. Germline V lookup: CDR1 SGHNT, CDR2 YYREEE (reference sequence). CDR3 loop: CASSSSGGKDTQYF. The CDR3 DNA reads TGTGCCAGCAGCTCTAGCGGGGGGAAGGATACGCAGTATTTT. Complete variable domain (other parts from reference TRBV5-4 and TRBJ2-3): ETGVTQSPTHLIKTRGQQVTLRCSSQSGHNTVSWYQQALGQGPQFIFQYYREEENGRGNFPPRFSGLQFPNYSSELNVNALELDDSALYLCASSSSGGKDTQYFGPGTRLTVL.

CDR3 amino acids: CASGLVIGGLSPLHF. DNA for the CDR3: TGTGCTAGTGGTTTGGTAATCGGGGGGCTTTCACCCCTCCACTTT. The rearrangement joins TRBV12-5 to TRBJ1-6; D might be TRBD1 (6 bases). This CDR3 contains 15 residues. The V end lost 0 bases, the J end lost 9 bases, and 12 bases lay between the germline ends. CDR1 and CDR2 (germline): LGHNT, FRNRAP. The full variable domain, rest sourced from reference TRBV12-5 and TRBJ1-6, is DARVTQTPRHKVTEMGQEVTMRCQPILGHNTVFWYRQTMMQGLELLAYFRNRAPLDDSGMPKDRFSAEMPDATLATLKIQPSEPRDSAVYFCASGLVIGGLSPLHFGNGTRLTVT.

This chain uses TRBV19 with TRBJ2-1; 7 bases align to TRBD1. V dropped 6 bases and J dropped 2; count of bases not matched to a gene: 4. Per germline, CDR1 LNHDA and CDR2 SQIVND (reference sequence). The CDR3 consists of 14 residues. DNA for the CDR3: TGTGCCAGTAGACCGGGACAGCCCTACAATGAGCAGTTCTTC. Protein sequence: CASRPGQPYNEQFF. Based on the CDR3 plus reference TRBV19 and TRBJ2-1, the full variable domain is DGGITQSPKYLFRKEGQNVTLSCEQNLNHDAMYWYRQDPGQGLRLIYYSQIVNDFQKGDIAEGYSVSREKKESFPLTVTSAQKNPTAFYLCASRPGQPYNEQFFGPGTRLTVL.

V and J are TRBV4-2 and TRBJ2-3; D call uncertain. The CDR3 is 13 residues long. CDR1 LGHNA and CDR2 YNFKEQ come from the germline V gene. V was shortened by 4 bases and J by 2 bases, with 7 bases between the two germline ends. The CDR3 region has the DNA TGTGCCAGCAGCCCCCCTAACACAGATACGCAGTATTTT. This codes for CASSPPNTDTQYF.

This clone was detected a few times. V is TRBV3-1 (or the pseudogene TRBV3-2) and J is TRBJ2-1, with 9 bases aligning to TRBD2. CDR1 is LGHDT and CDR2 is YNNKEL in the germline V gene (reference sequence). With V trimmed by 1 base and J by 8 bases, 6 bases remained unmatched. The CDR3 sequence is 15 residues long. CDR3 sequence (DNA): TGTGCCAGCAGCCAAGGCGGGGGGGTTGAGGATGAGCAGTTCTTC. Translation gives CASSQGGGVEDEQFF.

Of note for this clone: This same CDR3 is encoded by further DNA sequences in the sample. The rearrangement uses TRBV7-9 and TRBJ1-1, with D possibly TRBD1 on 6 matching bases. The CDR3 runs 13 residues. V shed 5 bases and J shed 1 base, with 8 bases lying between them. CDR1 is SEHNR, CDR2 FQNEAQ, per germline (reference sequence). CDR3 sequence: CASSRGANTEAFF. The CDR3 nucleotides read TGTGCCAGCAGCCGGGGGGCGAACACTGAAGCTTTCTTT.

J is TRBJ2-3 and V is TRBV7-9; 10 bases are a match to TRBD1. The germline CDR1 and CDR2 sequences are SEHNR and FQNEAQ (reference sequence). The CDR3 spans 14 residues. V shed 7 bases and J 2 bases; nucleotides not matched to a gene: 3. The CDR3 region is CASTGTGATDTQYF. CDR3 bases: TGTGCCAGCACCGGGACAGGGGCCACAGATACGCAGTATTTT.

The rearrangement links TRBV5-1 to TRBJ2-1, with 8 bases aligning to TRBD2. The CDR3 is 15 residues long. Germline values: CDR1 SGHRS, CDR2 YFSETQ. With 0 bases clipped from V and 2 bases from J, the junction kept 1 base outside the gene matches. The CDR3 loop is CASSLGLAPYNEQFF. The DNA of the CDR3 is TGCGCCAGCAGCTTGGGACTAGCGCCCTACAATGAGCAGTTCTTC.

The chain links TRBV5-1 to TRBJ2-2; possibly TRBD2 for D (5 bases). The germline V and J ends were trimmed by 5 bases and 3 bases, with 17 bases remaining between them. Germline CDR1 reads SGHRS; CDR2 reads YFSETQ. The CDR3 extends over 16 amino acids. The CDR3 protein is CASRREFSSDTGELFF. The CDR3 nucleotides are TGCGCCAGCAGACGGGAATTCTCGAGCGACACCGGGGAGCTGTTTTTT.

The V call is TRBV7-9, the J call TRBJ2-5; 7 bases map to TRBD2. The CDR3 is 14 residues long. V dropped 5 bases and J dropped 2; count of bases not matched to a gene: 5. Germline V gives CDR1 SEHNR, CDR2 FQNEAQ (reference sequence). In nucleotides, the CDR3 is TGTGCCAGCAGCCCCGGGACTACGCAAGAGACCCAGTACTTC. As protein: CASSPGTTQETQYF.

This rearrangement joins TRBV12-3 or TRBV12-4 to TRBJ2-1, with D uncertain. The V gene lost 3 bases and the J gene lost 5 bases, with 8 bases spanning the gap. The CDR3 extends over 13 amino acids. CDR3 sequence (DNA): TGTGCCAGCAGTTTTCGAGGAGACAATGAGCAGTTCTTC. This encodes CASSFRGDNEQFF.

The chain is built from TRBV6-5 and TRBJ2-7; 8 nucleotides match TRBD2. V shed 6 bases and J 3 bases; nucleotides not matched to a gene: 7. Germline V gives CDR1 MNHEY, CDR2 SVGAGI. This CDR3 is 14 amino acids long. The CDR3 DNA reads as TGTGCCAGCAGGATAGCGGGGCCGATCTACGAGCAGTACTTC. This sequence encodes CASRIAGPIYEQYF.

The V and J genes are TRBV6-5 and TRBJ1-2; D call uncertain. Germline-derived CDR1 and CDR2 are MNHEY and SVGAGI. Trimming took 0 bases from V and 5 from J, leaving 10 bases between them. The CDR3 consists of 14 residues. The CDR3 region is CASSYSATAYGYTF. DNA for the CDR3: TGTGCCAGCAGTTACTCGGCAACAGCATATGGCTACACCTTC.

This sequence joins TRBV25-1 and TRBJ2-2; possible D gene TRBD1, 6 bases. Trimming shortened V by 4 bases and J by 5 bases, and 11 bases separated the two germline ends. The CDR3 is made up of 14 amino acids. Germline CDR1 and CDR2: MGHDK and SYGVNS. The CDR3 nucleotides read TGTGCCAGCAGTGCACAGGGTCGTACCGGGGAGCTGTTTTTT. The encoded protein is CASSAQGRTGELFF.

This clone came up a few times. The J gene is TRBJ2-7, the V gene TRBV29-1, with 7 bases fitting TRBD1. Losses at the gene ends were 5 bases for V and 0 bases for J; bases not matched to a gene: 4. This CDR3 is built from 13 residues. Per the germline V gene, CDR1 is SQVTM and CDR2 is ANQGSEA. The CDR3 DNA reads as TGCAGCGTTCTGACAGGGAGCTCCTACGAGCAGTACTTC. It specifies CSVLTGSSYEQYF.

The rearrangement uses TRBV3-1 (or the pseudogene TRBV3-2) and TRBJ2-5; a weak D match, TRBD2 (7 bases). CDR3 length equals 15 residues. V was clipped by 3 bases and J by 7 bases, with 18 bases between them. Germline CDR1 is LGHDT and CDR2 is YNNKEL (reference sequence). The CDR3 sequence is CASSQLDGGRGTQYF. CDR3 nucleotides: TGTGCCAGCAGCCAGCTTGACGGGGGGCGCGGGACCCAGTACTTC.